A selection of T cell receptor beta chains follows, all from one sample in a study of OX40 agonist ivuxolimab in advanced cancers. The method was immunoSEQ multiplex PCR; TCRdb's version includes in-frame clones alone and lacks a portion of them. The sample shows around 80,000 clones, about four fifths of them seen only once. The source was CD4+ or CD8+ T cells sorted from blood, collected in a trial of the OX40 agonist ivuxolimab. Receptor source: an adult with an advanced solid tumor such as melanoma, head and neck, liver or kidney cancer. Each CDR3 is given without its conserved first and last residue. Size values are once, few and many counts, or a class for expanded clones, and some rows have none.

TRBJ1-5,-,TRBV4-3,ASSQDGTGGQPQH
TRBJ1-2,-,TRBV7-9,ASSSQGQNYGYT
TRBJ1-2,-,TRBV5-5,ASSLVGPGGYT
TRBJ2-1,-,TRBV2,ASLAGGLRVNEQF
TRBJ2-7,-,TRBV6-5,ASSYQRGYEQY
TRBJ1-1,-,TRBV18,ASSPPRGGMNTEAF
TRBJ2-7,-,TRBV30,AWSVVAPLSEQY
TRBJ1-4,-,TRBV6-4,ASSSRGFGEKLF
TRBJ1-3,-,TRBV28,ASSFRLQRSGNTIY
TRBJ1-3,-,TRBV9,ASSGTLNTIY
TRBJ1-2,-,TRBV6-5,ASSYKAYYGYT
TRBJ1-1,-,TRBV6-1,ASSGHMNTEAF
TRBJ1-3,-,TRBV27,ASSLSIRNTIY
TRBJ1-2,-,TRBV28,ASSLHPTASSYT
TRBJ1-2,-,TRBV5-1,ASTGTGTGYT
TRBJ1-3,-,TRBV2,ASRETWASGNTIY
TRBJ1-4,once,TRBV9,ASSATVGTNEKLF
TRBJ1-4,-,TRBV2,GGGTVEKLF
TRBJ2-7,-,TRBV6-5,ASSRSGTFPYEQY
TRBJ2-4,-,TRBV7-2,ASSPQGGGNIQY
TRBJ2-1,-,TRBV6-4,ASSPLGRGTYNEQF
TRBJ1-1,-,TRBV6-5,ASRRVENTEAF
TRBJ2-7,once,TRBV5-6,ASSRRTSSNPAYEQY
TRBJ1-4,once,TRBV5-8,ASSLALGASNEKLF
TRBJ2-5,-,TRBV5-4,ASSSRRTSGGRGETQY
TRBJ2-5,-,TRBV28,ASSRRTGAETQY
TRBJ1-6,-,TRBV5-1,ASSLAGGGYNSPLH
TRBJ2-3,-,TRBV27,ASSRSGGVDTQY
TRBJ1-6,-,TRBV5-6,ASSKGTGDNSPLH
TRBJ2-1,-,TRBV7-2,ASSPEGTSGGRQF
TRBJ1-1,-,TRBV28,ASCTTGRTEAF
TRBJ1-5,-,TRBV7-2,ASSSGQGMGNQPQH
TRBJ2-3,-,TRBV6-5,ASSRLASSTDTQY
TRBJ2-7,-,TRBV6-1,ASSAQIASGVYEQY
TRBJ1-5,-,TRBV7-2,ASSLDGRNQPQH
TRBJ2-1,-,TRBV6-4,ASSGSLAGAYNEQF
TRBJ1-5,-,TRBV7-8,ASSLEEGVWQPQH
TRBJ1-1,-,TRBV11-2,ASSLGQGTVQNTEAF
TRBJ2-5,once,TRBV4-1,ASSQDARGVQETQY
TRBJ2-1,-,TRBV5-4,ASSFPKRGGLGNEQF
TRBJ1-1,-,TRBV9,ASSVANRENTEAF
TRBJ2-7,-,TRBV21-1,ASSAGGETLSYEQY
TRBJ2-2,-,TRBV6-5,ASSRTRGRSGELF
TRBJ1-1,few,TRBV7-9,ASSLASSQNTEAF
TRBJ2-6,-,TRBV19,ASSRALQRSGANVLT
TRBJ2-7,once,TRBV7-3,ASSLSSGPTYEQY
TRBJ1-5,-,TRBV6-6,ATQFGGGSNQPQH
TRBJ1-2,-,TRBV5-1,ASSPTGGRGYGYT
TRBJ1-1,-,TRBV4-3,ASSQQGMNTEAF
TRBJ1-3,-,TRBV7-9,ASSSPQGDIGNTIY
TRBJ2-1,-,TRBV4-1,ASSQVVGGGVYNEQF
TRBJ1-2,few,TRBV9,ASSPQQSLRYGYT
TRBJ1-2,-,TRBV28,ASRRRGLVYGYT
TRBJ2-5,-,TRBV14,ASSQATETGQETQY
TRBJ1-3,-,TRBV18,ASSPSSVNTIY
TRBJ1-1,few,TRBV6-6,ASSYSRTNTEAF
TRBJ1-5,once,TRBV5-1,ASSLAYTRGNQPQH
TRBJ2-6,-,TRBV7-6,ASSSRDRAGANVLT
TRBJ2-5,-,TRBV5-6,ASRNTADRGRETQY
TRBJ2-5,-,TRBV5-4,ASSLARSETQY